The 30 T cell receptor beta chains below all came from one sample that was sequenced in a study of blood T cell dynamics during melanoma immunotherapy. Noted time point: week 3, after first cycle of checkpoint inhibitor. This table comes from immunoSEQ multiplex PCR, and its TCRdb copy is limited to in-frame clones, with some not included. The data hold some 10,000 clones, with around 85% observed a single time. The sequenced sample was blood, obtained from a patient treated with checkpoint blockade. All receptors come from a human donor with melanoma.

The J gene is TRBJ1-5, the V gene TRBV7-2; D might be TRBD1 (6 bases). The germline CDR1 and CDR2 sequences are SGHTA and FQGNSA. CDR3 length: 13 residues. V was clipped by 3 bases and J by 4 bases, with 7 bases between them. CDR3 DNA sequence: TGTGCCAGCAGCTTGGGGACAAATCAGCCCCAGCATTTT. This gives the protein CASSLGTNQPQHF.

The chain couples TRBV28 to TRBJ1-5; tentative D call: TRBD1 (6 bases). The CDR3 loop spans 12 amino acids. Germline values: CDR1 MDHEN, CDR2 SYDVKM. V gave up 9 bases and J gave up 2 bases, with 8 bases separating them. The CDR3 nucleotides are TGTGCCAGTAGGGGGGGCAATCAGCCCCAGCATTTT. Its protein product is CASRGGNQPQHF.

The chain joins TRBV6-5 to TRBJ2-1; D perhaps matches TRBD2 (6 bases). The ends were cut back, 6 bases at V and 7 bases at J, with 16 bases in the middle. The germline CDR1 and CDR2 sequences are MNHEY and SVGAGI. There are 14 residues in the CDR3. DNA of the CDR3: TGTGCCAGCAGACGACTCCCGGGGGTTAATGAGCAGTTCTTC. Translation gives CASRRLPGVNEQFF.

J is TRBJ2-2 and V is TRBV7-7, with D possibly matching TRBD2 (5 bases). V was cut by 5 bases and J by 1 base, with 14 bases left in between. Per the germline V gene, CDR1 is SSHAT and CDR2 is FNYEAQ (reference sequence). The CDR3 totals 16 residues. The CDR3 coding sequence is TGTGCCAGCAGCCCCCAGTTGGGGAGGAACACCGGGGAGCTGTTTTTT. The encoded protein is CASSPQLGRNTGELFF.

This clone occurred once. This rearrangement joins TRBV7-9 to TRBJ2-5; D possibly corresponds to TRBD1 (5 bases). The ends were cut back, 3 bases at V and 0 bases at J, with 8 bases in the middle. The V gene's germline CDR1 is SEHNR and CDR2 FQNEAQ (reference sequence). The CDR3 has 14 residues. The CDR3 spells CASSFSGNQETQYF. The CDR3 region has the DNA TGTGCCAGCAGCTTCTCAGGGAACCAAGAGACCCAGTACTTC.

V gene TRBV6-5 combines with J gene TRBJ1-1; D may be TRBD1 (5 bases). V lost 10 bases and J lost 6, with 15 bases in between. The CDR3 extends over 12 amino acids. Per germline, CDR1 MNHEY and CDR2 SVGAGI. DNA of the CDR3: TGTGCCACTCAGGGATGGAGGCCTGAAGCTTTCTTT. Protein: CATQGWRPEAFF.

The genes are TRBV30 and TRBJ1-6; D might be TRBD1 (5 bases). This CDR3 spans 15 amino acids. Per the germline V gene, CDR1 is GTSNPN and CDR2 is SVGIG (reference sequence). Trimming removed 0 bases from V and 4 bases from J, with 10 bases in between. CDR3 sequence: CAWSVQEQYNSPLHF. In DNA, the CDR3 is TGTGCCTGGAGTGTACAGGAACAGTATAATTCACCCCTCCACTTT.

The J gene is TRBJ1-1, the V gene TRBV2; weak D call: TRBD1 (6 bases). Germline CDR1 is SNHLY and CDR2 is FYNNEI. There are 15 residues in the CDR3. Trimming removed 5 bases from V and 6 bases from J, with 19 bases in between. The CDR3 is CASSFGAVGQSEAFF. Here the CDR3 DNA reads TGTGCCAGCAGTTTTGGGGCCGTCGGACAGTCTGAAGCTTTCTTT.

The rearrangement joins TRBV7-2 to TRBJ2-5; TRBD1 agrees at 11 bases. The CDR3 length is 16 residues. Per germline, CDR1 SGHTA and CDR2 FQGNSA. The V and J ends lost 1 base and 3 bases, in that order; junction bases with no gene match: 4. This chain's CDR3 is CASSLVPGQGEETQYF. The CDR3 region has the DNA TGTGCCAGCAGCTTAGTTCCGGGACAGGGGGAAGAGACCCAGTACTTC.

This chain links TRBV19 with TRBJ1-1; D unresolved. The CDR3 has 13 amino acids. Germline V gives CDR1 LNHDA, CDR2 SQIVND (reference sequence). The V gene lost 4 bases and the J gene lost 4 bases, with 10 bases spanning the gap. The DNA for the CDR3 is TGTGCCAGTAGTACAGGAAAATTCACTGAAGCTTTCTTT. Amino acids: CASSTGKFTEAFF.

A single count supports this clone. The V call is TRBV7-6, the J call TRBJ2-6; D is ambiguous. The CDR3 covers 15 residues. V gave up 5 bases and J gave up 0 bases, with 8 bases separating them. CDR1 is SGHVS, CDR2 FNYEAQ, per germline. In DNA form, the CDR3 reads TGTGCCAGCAGCACTTACGCCTCTGGGGCCAACGTCCTGACTTTC. It encodes CASSTYASGANVLTF.

The chain is built from TRBV9 and TRBJ1-1; 8 bases map to TRBD1. Germline V gives CDR1 SGDLS, CDR2 YYNGEE. The CDR3 covers 15 residues. The V gene end was trimmed by 3 bases and the J gene end by 1 base; junction bases not matched to a gene: 5. The chain's CDR3 is CASSDPQGANTEAFF. The CDR3, as DNA: TGTGCCAGCAGCGACCCTCAGGGGGCGAACACTGAAGCTTTCTTT.

The rearrangement links TRBV11-2 to TRBJ2-1; 9 bases line up with TRBD2. The V and J ends lost 3 bases and 4 bases, in that order; junction bases with no gene match: 4. Germline V CDR1 and CDR2: SGHAT, FQNNGV. This CDR3 region has 15 residues. The CDR3 DNA is TGTGCCAGCAGCTTGAGACTAGCGGTATACAATGAGCAGTTCTTC. This translates into CASSLRLAVYNEQFF.

V and J are TRBV7-6 and TRBJ1-4, with a tentative D call TRBD1 (6 bases). The CDR3 loop spans 15 amino acids. V was clipped by 5 bases and J by 5 bases, with 15 bases between them. Per the germline V gene, CDR1 is SGHVS and CDR2 is FNYEAQ. In nucleotides, the CDR3 is TGTGCCAGCAGCGCTACCGGGACACCGAATGAAAAACTGTTTTTT. It specifies CASSATGTPNEKLFF. Filled out from reference TRBV7-6 and TRBJ1-4, the complete variable domain reads GAGVSQSPRYKVTKRGQDVALRCDPISGHVSLYWYRQALGQGPEFLTYFNYEAQQDKSGLPNDRFSAERPEGSISTLTIQRTEQRDSAMYRCASSATGTPNEKLFFGSGTQLSVL.

This clone came up once. The chain links TRBV27 to TRBJ2-1; perhaps TRBD2 as D (6 bases). V was pared by 6 bases and J by 5 bases, with 14 bases between. The length of the CDR3 is 14 residues. Germline V gene lookup returns CDR1 MNHEY and CDR2 SMNVEV (reference sequence). The CDR3: CASSPGGPHNEQFF. As DNA, the CDR3 is TGTGCCAGCAGCCCCGGAGGGCCCCACAATGAGCAGTTCTTC.

For the CDR3, the DNA is TGTGCCATCAGTGAAGGTCAGGGTCAGCCCCAGCATTTT. It encodes CAISEGQGQPQHF. The gene calls are TRBV10-3 and TRBJ1-5, with D perhaps matching TRBD1 (5 bases). CDR1 is ENHRY, CDR2 SYGVKD, per germline. This CDR3 has 13 residues. Between the trimmed V and J ends, which lost 3 bases and 6 bases, there was a span of 9 bases.

The chain links TRBV6-1 to TRBJ2-7; weak D call: TRBD2 (6 bases). This CDR3 spans 14 amino acids. Trimming stripped 4 bases from V and 2 bases from J, with 12 bases between. CDR1 is MNHNS, CDR2 SASEGT, per germline. The CDR3 loop reads CASSGYAGTYEQYF. Written as DNA, the CDR3 is TGTGCCAGCAGTGGTTACGCGGGGACCTACGAGCAGTACTTC.

The chain uses TRBV15 and TRBJ1-2; D gene unclear. The V gene lost 0 bases and the J gene lost 0 bases, with 8 bases spanning the gap. Germline assignment: CDR1 LNHNV and CDR2 YYDKDF (reference sequence). The CDR3 sequence is 15 residues long. The CDR3 DNA reads TGTGCCACCAGCAGAGAACGGACTTCTAACTATGGCTACACCTTC. Protein product: CATSRERTSNYGYTF.

The chain is built from TRBV27 and TRBJ1-2; 9 bases are a match to TRBD1. From germline, CDR1 is MNHEY and CDR2 SMNVEV (reference sequence). With V trimmed by 6 bases and J by 7 bases, 9 bases remained unmatched. This CDR3 has 14 residues. The CDR3 DNA reads as TGTGCCAGCAGAGGCACCGGGACAGGGTTTGGCTACACCTTC. Translated: CASRGTGTGFGYTF.

The CDR3 coding sequence is TGCGCCAGCCAGGACAGAATGAACACTGAAGCTTTCTTT. It is translated as CASQDRMNTEAFF. V gene TRBV5-1 combines with J gene TRBJ1-1; tentative D call: TRBD1 (6 bases). The CDR3 sequence is 13 residues long. The V end was cut by 7 bases, the J end by 0 bases, with 10 bases between. Looked up from germline, CDR1 is SGHRS and CDR2 is YFSETQ.

The chain employs TRBV12-2 and TRBJ2-5; the table's D call TRBD2 went unverified against the DNA. The J call could be wrong; TRBJ2-7 is a better fit for the DNA end. TRBV12-2 is noted as a pseudogene. The CDR3 spans 16 residues. As DNA, the CDR3 is TGTGCAAGTCGCCTCACTCCCCTAGCGCGACACTACGAGCAGTACTTC. Its translation is CASRLTPLARHYEQYF.

This chain uses TRBV7-6 with TRBJ2-1, with 10 positions matching TRBD2. This CDR3 is built from 15 residues. V dropped 5 bases and J dropped 8; count of bases not matched to a gene: 9. The germline CDR1 and CDR2 sequences are SGHVS and FNYEAQ. The CDR3 here is CASSPPGLALDEQFF. In DNA form, the CDR3 reads TGTGCCAGCAGCCCCCCGGGACTAGCGCTGGATGAGCAGTTCTTC.

This chain connects TRBV7-6 to TRBJ2-2; 12 bases are shared with TRBD1. Trimming cost V 5 bases and J 4 bases; bases outside gene matches: 5. This CDR3 contains 16 residues. The germline CDR1 and CDR2 sequences are SGHVS and FNYEAQ. The CDR3 protein is CASSGTGGKGTGELFF. The CDR3 DNA follows: TGTGCCAGCAGCGGGACAGGGGGCAAGGGCACCGGGGAGCTGTTTTTT.

The rearrangement joins TRBV19 to TRBJ2-5, with TRBD2 matching over 14 bases. Germline CDR1 is LNHDA and CDR2 is SQIVND (reference sequence). The length of the CDR3 is 14 residues. The J segment lost 11 bases and the V segment lost 9 bases, leaving 11 bases of the junction unmatched. The CDR3 DNA reads as TGTGCCAGCCAGACTAGCGGGAGGGCAGGGGAGCAGTACTTC. It yields the protein CASQTSGRAGEQYF.

This chain uses TRBV19 with TRBJ2-1, with unresolved D. CDR3 length equals 13 residues. V lost 9 bases to trimming and J lost 6 bases, with 15 bases between them. In germline, CDR1 is LNHDA, CDR2 SQIVND (reference sequence). The CDR3 sequence: CASRAGGVNEQFF. The CDR3 nucleotides are TGTGCCAGCCGTGCCGGCGGTGTCAATGAGCAGTTCTTC.

The CDR3 DNA reads as TGTGCCAGCGGGGACAGTGCCAGGAGCGGGGACCACAATACGCAGTATTTT. Translated: CASGDSARSGDHNTQYF. V is TRBV27 and J is TRBJ2-3; D is perhaps TRBD1 or TRBD2 (7 bases each). The CDR3 contains 17 residues. Trimming cost V 8 bases and J 7 bases, with 28 bases left between them. Germline V lookup: CDR1 MNHEY, CDR2 SMNVEV (reference sequence).

This clone was seen a few times. The chain is built from TRBV5-8 and TRBJ2-5; D is uncertain. The V end was cut by 4 bases, the J end by 4 bases, with 17 bases between. Looked up from germline, CDR1 is SGHTS and CDR2 is YDEGEE. The CDR3 runs to 15 residues. Here the CDR3 reads CASSPRLEARETQYF. CDR3 nucleotide sequence: TGTGCCAGCAGCCCACGCCTCGAAGCAAGAGAGACCCAGTACTTC.

A single count supports this clone. The chain is built from TRBV15 and TRBJ1-3; D is ambiguous. Looked up from germline, CDR1 is LNHNV and CDR2 is YYDKDF (reference sequence). This CDR3 comprises 18 residues. Trimming cost V 0 bases and J 0 bases, with 15 bases left between them. The CDR3: CATSRDGTQLSSGNTIYF. For the CDR3, the DNA is TGTGCCACCAGCAGAGATGGTACTCAGCTGAGCTCTGGAAACACCATATATTTT.

This chain uses TRBV28 with TRBJ1-5, with no clear D. CDR1 is MDHEN, CDR2 SYDVKM, per germline. The CDR3 sequence is 18 residues long. V was clipped by 1 base and J by 7 bases, with 23 bases between them. CDR3 sequence: CASSLYQADHGFGQPQHF. The CDR3 DNA is TGTGCCAGCAGTTTATATCAGGCCGATCACGGGTTCGGGCAGCCCCAGCATTTT.

This chain connects TRBV9 to TRBJ1-3; no definite D call. V was shortened by 0 bases and J by 7 bases, with 11 bases between the two germline ends. CDR1 is SGDLS and CDR2 is YYNGEE in the germline V gene. The CDR3 runs 14 residues. The CDR3 nucleotides are TGTGCCAGCAGCGTAGATTGGGCTTGGAACACCATATATTTT. As protein: CASSVDWAWNTIYF.